The clone carrying this T cell receptor (beta chain) was counted only a few times. TCRdb redid the calling of the 5' RACE reads with MiXCR, one entry per CDR3 protein. The repertoire holds about 11,000 distinct CDR3 sequences, with 47% as singletons. The ends lost 6 bases at V and 5 bases at J; junction bases unmatched: 6. This CDR3 is built from 14 residues. Germline CDR1 and CDR2: MNHEY and SVGEGT. This sequence originates from a female donor with breast cancer. The sample consisted of tumor-infiltrating naive CD4+ T cells sorted from the breast tumor. Subset described: naive CD4+ T cells, CD4+CD45RA+CD25-. The rearrangement joins TRBV6-2 or TRBV6-3 to TRBJ1-1, with 10 bases identical to TRBD1. CDR3: CASSRDRGGTEAFF. The DNA for the CDR3 is TGTGCCAGCAGCCGGGACAGGGGAGGGACTGAAGCTTTCTTT.